This entry lists 19 T cell receptor beta chains sequenced from one sample in a study of metastatic and nonmetastatic thyroid tumors. TCRdb re-called clones from the PCR reads using MiXCR. Counted here are roughly 30,000 clones, over 15% occurring once; the ten biggest clones make up about 7%. All patients were treatment-naive before thyroid surgery. The sequencing input was blood. Receptor source: a female donor with papillary thyroid cancer or a benign thyroid nodule (not recorded which). Some clones in this sample may be carry-over from other donors' samples.

This clone was detected many times. J is TRBJ2-5 and V is TRBV20-1, with D maybe TRBD1 (5 bases). This CDR3 region has 12 residues. Germline V lookup: CDR1 DFQATT, CDR2 SNEGSKA (reference sequence). Trimming left V 5 bases short and J 0 bases short, with 7 bases between. In DNA, the CDR3 is TGCAGTGCTTCCAGGGACCAAGAGACCCAGTACTTC. Protein: CSASRDQETQYF.

The table lists this clone with many counts. The rearrangement joins TRBV5-1 to TRBJ1-1; D is perhaps TRBD1 (5 bases). Per the germline V gene, CDR1 is SGHRS and CDR2 is YFSETQ. This CDR3 comprises 14 residues. Trimming took off 0 bases at V and 2 bases at J, with 8 bases between the two ends. The DNA of the CDR3 is TGCGCCAGCAGCTTGGATCAGGGAAACACTGAAGCTTTCTTT. Its protein is CASSLDQGNTEAFF.

This clone was observed a single time. The rearrangement uses TRBV11-2 and TRBJ2-1; TRBD2 agrees at 8 bases. Trimming took 2 bases from V and 3 from J; bases not matched to a gene: 6. This CDR3 has 16 amino acids. The V gene's germline CDR1 is SGHAT and CDR2 FQNNGV. The CDR3, as DNA: TGTGCCAGCAGCTTACCCGGGACTAGTGTCTACAATGAGCAGTTCTTC. It specifies CASSLPGTSVYNEQFF.

This clone was detected ten times or more. The chain recombines TRBV12-3 or TRBV12-4 with TRBJ2-3, with 8 bases lining up with TRBD2. The CDR3 totals 12 residues. The J segment lost 10 bases and the V segment lost 6 bases, leaving 6 bases of the junction unmatched. The CDR3 bases are TGTGCCAGCAGCAGGACTAGCTGGGCGCAGTATTTT. Its translation is CASSRTSWAQYF.

This clone was counted ten times or more. V and J are TRBV20-1 and TRBJ2-5; perhaps TRBD2 as D (5 bases). Trimming cost V 6 bases and J 3 bases, with 14 bases left between them. The CDR3 consists of 13 residues. Germline V lookup: CDR1 DFQATT, CDR2 SNEGSKA (reference sequence). CDR3 sequence reads: CSAIGSTKETQYF. CDR3 sequence (DNA): TGCAGTGCGATTGGGTCGACTAAAGAGACCCAGTACTTC.

This clone showed up many times. The chain has TRBV6-1 and TRBJ1-5, with 11 bases aligning to TRBD1. The CDR3 spans 15 residues. With V trimmed by 7 bases and J by 4 bases, 6 bases remained unmatched. Germline V gene sequence: CDR1 MNHNS, CDR2 SASEGT. The CDR3 DNA reads TGTGCCAGCACTAAGGACAGGGGGCGAAATCAGCCCCAGCATTTT. This sequence encodes CASTKDRGRNQPQHF.

The chain combines TRBV9 with TRBJ2-2; 10 nucleotides match TRBD2. The germline CDR1 and CDR2 sequences are SGDLS and YYNGEE. The CDR3 sequence is 17 residues long. The J segment lost 1 base and the V segment lost 3 bases, leaving 6 bases of the junction unmatched. CDR3 in amino acids: CASSARLAGQNTGELFF. CDR3 nucleotide sequence: TGTGCCAGCAGCGCCCGACTAGCGGGTCAGAACACCGGGGAGCTGTTTTTT.

With respect to this clone: An end of the junction does not agree with germline; a read error may underlie this. This chain uses TRBV5-6 with TRBJ1-5, with D possibly being TRBD1 (6 bases). Germline V gene lookup returns CDR1 SGHDT and CDR2 YYEEEE. This CDR3 has 16 residues. DNA of the CDR3: TGTTCCAGCAGCACCCGGGGGCGCTTGAGCGATCAGCCCCAGCATTTT. This sequence encodes CSSSTRGRLSDQPQHF.

J is TRBJ2-7 and V is TRBV20-1; D could derive from TRBD1 or TRBD2 (5 bases each). There are 15 residues in the CDR3. Germline V gives CDR1 DFQATT, CDR2 SNEGSKA (reference sequence). V lost 6 bases to trimming and J lost 6 bases, with 24 bases between them. The chain's CDR3 is CSALGGGTCLSEQYF. CDR3 sequence (DNA): TGCAGTGCCCTAGGAGGTGGGACCTGCCTATCCGAGCAGTACTTC.

This clone was recorded many times. This chain uses TRBV4-3 with TRBJ1-4, with TRBD1 matching over 11 bases. Germline V lookup: CDR1 LGHNA, CDR2 YSLEER. The CDR3 extends over 15 amino acids. The ends lost 3 bases at V and 8 bases at J; junction bases unmatched: 5. The CDR3: CASSQGQGVGEKLFF. DNA of the CDR3: TGCGCCAGCAGCCAGGGACAGGGGGTTGGAGAAAAACTGTTTTTT.

This clone was recorded many times. The rearrangement links TRBV2 to TRBJ1-5; D gene unclear. This CDR3 region has 15 residues. Germline CDR1 SNHLY, CDR2 FYNNEI. V shed 6 bases and J shed 0 bases, with 12 bases lying between them. The CDR3 region has the DNA TGTGCCAGCAGAACGGGCGGACTTAGCAATCAGCCCCAGCATTTT. Protein sequence: CASRTGGLSNQPQHF.

This clone was counted a few times. A read error is possible here, since a much larger clone lies one base away. Additional DNA sequences in this sample encode the identical CDR3. This chain joins TRBV10-3 and TRBJ2-5; weak D call: TRBD2 (5 bases). Trimming removed 2 bases at V and 13 bases at J, with 17 bases between. The CDR3 is 13 amino acids. Germline CDR1 ENHRY, CDR2 SYGVKD. Here the CDR3 reads CAISEEGVETRYF. The CDR3 DNA follows: TGTGCCATCAGTGAGGAGGGCGTGGAGACACGGTACTTC.

The chain employs TRBV5-1 and TRBJ1-5; D call uncertain. Germline loops: CDR1 SGHRS, CDR2 YFSETQ. Between the trimmed V and J ends, which lost 0 bases and 5 bases, there was a span of 9 bases. CDR3 length: 14 residues. The CDR3 protein is CASSLGEADQPQHF. In DNA form, the CDR3 reads TGCGCCAGCAGCTTGGGAGAGGCTGATCAGCCCCAGCATTTT.

This clone was seen ten or more times. The same CDR3 can be traced to other DNA sequences in this sample. The CDR3: CASRTTGGFSGANVLTF. In nucleotides, the CDR3 is TGTGCCAGCAGGACGACAGGGGGCTTCTCTGGGGCCAACGTCCTGACTTTC. The chain uses TRBV12-3 or TRBV12-4 and TRBJ2-6; 10 nucleotides agree with TRBD1. The CDR3 sequence is 17 residues long. Losses at the gene ends were 6 bases for V and 0 bases for J; bases not matched to a gene: 5.

This clone has a count of ten or more. CDR3 nucleotide sequence: TGTGCCAGCAGCTTATCTGAGGGCCCTTACAATGAGCAGTTCTTC. Protein sequence: CASSLSEGPYNEQFF. The chain links TRBV7-9 to TRBJ2-1, with D perhaps TRBD2 (5 bases). This CDR3 spans 15 amino acids. V lost 2 bases, J lost 4 bases, and 12 bases lay in between. Germline lookup yields CDR1 SEHNR and CDR2 FQNEAQ (reference sequence).

This clone was observed many times. The V and J genes are TRBV5-1 and TRBJ1-1; tentatively, D is TRBD1 (5 bases). This CDR3 region has 15 residues. The V end was cut by 4 bases, the J end by 3 bases, with 16 bases between. From germline, CDR1 is SGHRS and CDR2 YFSETQ. CDR3 in amino acids: CASSLDGTTDTEAFF. CDR3 coding DNA: TGCGCCAGCAGCCTGGACGGGACGACGGACACTGAAGCTTTCTTT.

The rearrangement joins TRBV11-1 to TRBJ2-7; 7 bases map to TRBD1. This CDR3 is 17 amino acids long. Germline V CDR1 and CDR2: SGHAT, FQDESV (reference sequence). With V trimmed by 5 bases and J by 1 base, 14 bases remained unmatched. Here the CDR3 reads CASSQTPGQLASYEQYF. DNA of the CDR3: TGTGCCAGCAGCCAGACGCCGGGACAGTTGGCATCCTACGAGCAGTACTTC.

This clone was found many times. The rearrangement joins TRBV11-2 to TRBJ2-1; 14 bases agree with TRBD2. Germline loops: CDR1 SGHAT, CDR2 FQNNGV. The CDR3 has 15 amino acids. J was trimmed by 8 bases and V by 5 bases; bases with no gene match: 5. Written as DNA, the CDR3 is TGTGCCAGCAGCCAGGGACTAGCGGGAGTCGATGAGCAGTTCTTC. Encoded protein: CASSQGLAGVDEQFF.

This clone came up many times. The chain recombines TRBV5-6 with TRBJ1-1; D unresolved. Per germline, CDR1 SGHDT and CDR2 YYEEEE. With 3 bases removed from V and 1 base from J, the gap between germline ends came to 10 bases. The CDR3 loop spans 14 amino acids. The DNA for the CDR3 is TGTGCCAGCAGCTCTTGGGGTCCGAACACTGAAGCTTTCTTT. Protein product: CASSSWGPNTEAFF.